One and the same sample provided the 25 T cell receptor beta chains below, sequenced in a study of identical twins. MiXCR was run by TCRdb on the 5' RACE reads, yielding one entry per CDR3 protein. The sample carries 1.5 million or so distinct CDR3 sequences, around 33% recorded once. The specimen was cord blood. Receptors were obtained from a newborn girl in good health.

The V and J genes are TRBV28 and TRBJ2-3, with D uncertain. The germline gives CDR1 MDHEN, CDR2 SYDVKM. The CDR3 is made up of 9 amino acids. Trimming took 8 bases from V and 14 from J, leaving 11 bases between them. CDR3 sequence reads: CASGPYTYF. CDR3 in DNA: TGTGCCAGCGGTCCCTATACGTATTTT.

This clonotype was seen ten or more times. V and J are TRBV5-1 and TRBJ2-3; D is undetermined. V was trimmed by 0 bases and J by 2 bases, leaving 4 bases between them. This CDR3 spans 13 amino acids. Germline V gene sequence: CDR1 SGHRS, CDR2 YFSETQ. The CDR3 protein is CASSLDNTDTQYF. CDR3 bases: TGCGCCAGCAGCTTGGACAACACAGATACGCAGTATTTT.

The chain employs TRBV4-1 and TRBJ1-4, with D perhaps matching TRBD1 (6 bases). The length of the CDR3 is 19 residues. V gave up 3 bases and J gave up 0 bases, with 20 bases separating them. Per germline, CDR1 MGHRA and CDR2 YSYEKL. The CDR3, as DNA: TGCGCCAGCAGCCACCCGATACAGGGTGCCCTTGCAACTAATGAAAAACTGTTTTTT. This encodes CASSHPIQGALATNEKLFF.

The rearrangement uses TRBV20-1 and TRBJ2-5; a weak D match, TRBD2 (6 bases). The J call is in doubt because the DNA end fits TRBJ2-7 better. The CDR3 is made up of 11 amino acids. The germline V gene encodes CDR1 DFQATT and CDR2 SNEGSKA (reference sequence). The CDR3, as DNA: TGCAGTGTGACGACTAGTTTCGAGCAGTACTTC. As protein: CSVTTSFEQYF.

This clonotype came up once. The rearrangement links TRBV10-3 to TRBJ1-2, with D perhaps TRBD1 (5 bases). The CDR3 runs 14 residues. Looked up from germline, CDR1 is ENHRY and CDR2 is SYGVKD. V was trimmed by 8 bases and J by 2 bases, leaving 15 bases between them. CDR3 DNA sequence: TGTGCCATCTCCTCCGGGACGGTGAACTATGGCTACACCTTC. Residues: CAISSGTVNYGYTF.

This clonotype was counted only a few times. The V and J genes are TRBV24-1 and TRBJ2-1, with 8 bases matching TRBD2. The trim removed 0 bases at V and 6 bases at J, leaving 6 bases unmatched. This CDR3 has 16 residues. CDR1 KGHDR and CDR2 SFDVKD come from the germline V gene. CDR3 in amino acids: CATSDLVGTSSNEQFF. As DNA, the CDR3 is TGTGCCACCAGTGATTTGGTCGGGACTAGTTCCAATGAGCAGTTCTTC.

DNA of the CDR3: TGTGCCAGCAGTGAACTAGCGGGAGTCAGCTCCTACGAGCAGTACTTC. The encoded protein is CASSELAGVSSYEQYF. This rearrangement joins TRBV25-1 to TRBJ2-7, with 10 bases matching TRBD2. CDR1 is MGHDK, CDR2 SYGVNS, per germline. This CDR3 is 16 amino acids long. V dropped 2 bases and J dropped 0; count of bases not matched to a gene: 4.

The CDR3 loop reads CASSNDREEGDTQYF. The CDR3 DNA reads as TGTGCCAGCAGCAATGACAGAGAAGAGGGAGATACGCAGTATTTT. The chain has TRBV21-1 and TRBJ2-3; the table's D call of TRBD1 was not tested on the DNA. TRBV21-1 is marked as a pseudogene. The length of the CDR3 is 15 residues.

There are a few counts of this clonotype. This CDR3 is CASSQALAVAYEQYF. In nucleotides, the CDR3 is TGCGCCAGCAGCCAAGCCCTTGCGGTAGCCTACGAGCAGTACTTC. The V call is TRBV4-1, the J call TRBJ2-7; D not resolved. V was clipped by 1 base and J by 2 bases, with 12 bases between them. The CDR3 is made up of 15 amino acids. Germline V gene data show CDR1 as MGHRA and CDR2 as YSYEKL.

The rearrangement links TRBV19 to TRBJ1-5; perhaps TRBD1 as D (6 bases). V was cut by 1 base and J by 7 bases, with 14 bases left in between. The germline V gene encodes CDR1 LNHDA and CDR2 SQIVND (reference sequence). The CDR3 sequence is 15 residues long. Written as DNA, the CDR3 is TGTGCCAGTAGTATAGGACAGGTCGCGGAGCAGCCCCAGCATTTT. Protein product: CASSIGQVAEQPQHF.

The sample holds a few counts of this clonotype. V usage is TRBV9 and J usage is TRBJ2-7; no clear D. The V gene lost 0 bases and the J gene lost 0 bases, with 7 bases spanning the gap. Germline assignment: CDR1 SGDLS and CDR2 YYNGEE. The CDR3 is made up of 14 amino acids. CDR3 protein: CASSVEPSSYEQYF. Here the CDR3 DNA reads TGTGCCAGCAGCGTAGAGCCGAGCTCCTACGAGCAGTACTTC.

This clonotype was seen a handful of times. V is TRBV24-1 and J is TRBJ2-5; D might be TRBD1 (7 bases). The germline V gene has CDR1 KGHDR and CDR2 SFDVKD. This CDR3 spans 18 amino acids. V lost 2 bases to trimming and J lost 1 base, with 19 bases between them. CDR3 nucleotides: TGTGCCACCAGTGATTCAAGGGGACTGGGACAGCCCCAAGAGACCCAGTACTTC. It translates to CATSDSRGLGQPQETQYF.

This clonotype came up a few times. The chain recombines TRBV12-3 or TRBV12-4 with TRBJ2-1; the match to TRBD2 covers 8 bases. V was clipped by 7 bases and J by 7 bases; unmatched bases: 15. CDR3 size: 16 residues. This CDR3 reads CASKRDAGGPSNEQFF. Here the CDR3 DNA reads TGTGCCAGCAAGAGGGACGCGGGAGGCCCCTCTAATGAGCAGTTCTTC.

This clonotype was seen more than once but under ten times. The chain combines TRBV24-1 with TRBJ2-5; no firm D call. The CDR3 runs 15 residues. The germline gives CDR1 KGHDR, CDR2 SFDVKD. V was pared by 3 bases and J by 0 bases, with 10 bases between. The CDR3 here is CATSDPGSYQETQYF. CDR3 coding DNA: TGTGCCACCAGTGATCCAGGCTCGTACCAAGAGACCCAGTACTTC.

This chain links TRBV20-1 with TRBJ2-3; D remains ambiguous. This CDR3 region has 13 residues. Trimming stripped 6 bases from V and 4 bases from J, with 14 bases between. The germline CDR1 and CDR2 sequences are DFQATT and SNEGSKA (reference sequence). CDR3 region: CSAPGHQADTQYF. The CDR3 nucleotides read TGCAGTGCCCCGGGCCACCAGGCAGATACGCAGTATTTT.

The rearrangement joins TRBV5-8 to TRBJ1-2; D unclear. V shed 5 bases and J shed 8 bases, with 13 bases lying between them. The CDR3 is 12 amino acids. Per germline, CDR1 SGHTS and CDR2 YDEGEE. CDR3 coding DNA: TGTGCCAGCAGGCCATACAGCTTCGGCTACACCTTC. Its translation is CASRPYSFGYTF.

Worth noting for this clonotype: One end of the junction is discordant with germline, which a read error may explain. The rearrangement uses TRBV5-4 and TRBJ2-1; D might be TRBD1 (6 bases). The CDR3 runs 18 residues. The germline V gene has CDR1 SGHNT and CDR2 YYREEE (reference sequence). CDR3 nucleotide sequence: TGTGCCAGCAGCTTGTCGCCACAGGGTCTAGTCTCCCACAATGAGCAGTTCTTC. Translated, it gives CASSLSPQGLVSHNEQFF.

The rearrangement uses TRBV20-1 and TRBJ1-5; TRBD1 is a possible D gene (5 bases). Per the germline V gene, CDR1 is DFQATT and CDR2 is SNEGSKA (reference sequence). V shed 1 base and J shed 3 bases, with 19 bases lying between them. CDR3 size: 17 residues. CDR3 protein: CSARGSRQRVLNQPQHF. The CDR3 DNA sequence: TGCAGTGCTAGAGGCTCGCGACAGAGGGTTCTCAATCAGCCCCAGCATTTT.

The rearrangement joins TRBV20-1 to TRBJ1-2; D is undetermined. This CDR3 is 13 amino acids long. Trimming took 6 bases from V and 4 from J, leaving 15 bases between them. The germline V gene encodes CDR1 DFQATT and CDR2 SNEGSKA (reference sequence). CDR3: CSAPSGSLYGYTF. Here the CDR3 DNA reads TGCAGTGCCCCTTCGGGGTCCCTCTATGGCTACACCTTC.

This clonotype was found a few times. The genes are TRBV27 and TRBJ1-1; no reliable D call. V was clipped by 5 bases and J by 1 base, with 14 bases between them. Germline V gives CDR1 MNHEY, CDR2 SMNVEV (reference sequence). The CDR3 runs to 15 residues. The DNA for the CDR3 is TGTGCCAGCAGTCCCGGTCGGTGGTCGAACACTGAAGCTTTCTTT. Amino acids: CASSPGRWSNTEAFF.

The V call is TRBV20-1, the J call TRBJ2-7; 7 nucleotides align to TRBD2. Germline V lookup: CDR1 DFQATT, CDR2 SNEGSKA (reference sequence). The CDR3 spans 16 residues. V shed 4 bases and J 3 bases; nucleotides not matched to a gene: 15. The CDR3 DNA reads TGCAGTGCTAACACTTACCAGCGGGGCCAACTCTACGAGCAGTACTTC. Protein product: CSANTYQRGQLYEQYF.

The chain is built from TRBV2 and TRBJ1-2; no reliable D call. Trimming took off 8 bases at V and 3 bases at J, with 13 bases between the two ends. This CDR3 comprises 13 residues. Germline V gives CDR1 SNHLY, CDR2 FYNNEI. CDR3 region: CASVGKVDYGYTF. The CDR3 DNA is TGTGCCAGCGTAGGGAAGGTCGACTATGGCTACACCTTC.

This clonotype was recorded a few times. The chain combines TRBV2 with TRBJ1-1; 8 bases match TRBD1. This CDR3 region has 14 residues. The germline gives CDR1 SNHLY, CDR2 FYNNEI. V lost 4 bases and J lost 5; bases outside the gene matches: 6. CDR3 sequence: CASSGLQGGTEAFF. The CDR3 bases are TGTGCCAGCAGTGGGTTACAGGGGGGTACTGAAGCTTTCTTT.

The chain carries TRBV3-1 and TRBJ1-1; no definite D call. Germline V gene sequence: CDR1 LGHDT, CDR2 YNNKEL (reference sequence). V shed 3 bases and J shed 5 bases, with 13 bases lying between them. The CDR3 is 14 residues long. The DNA for the CDR3 is TGTGCCAGCAGCCAGGGGATAGGAAGAACTGAAGCTTTCTTT. Translation: CASSQGIGRTEAFF.

This clonotype has more than one count but fewer than ten. V usage is TRBV5-1 and J usage is TRBJ2-7, with 7 positions matching TRBD2. The CDR3 spans 13 residues. Trimming took 7 bases from V and 3 from J; bases not matched to a gene: 7. The germline V gene encodes CDR1 SGHRS and CDR2 YFSETQ. This CDR3 is CASARDYLYEQYF. The CDR3 coding sequence is TGCGCCAGCGCCCGGGACTACCTCTACGAGCAGTACTTC.